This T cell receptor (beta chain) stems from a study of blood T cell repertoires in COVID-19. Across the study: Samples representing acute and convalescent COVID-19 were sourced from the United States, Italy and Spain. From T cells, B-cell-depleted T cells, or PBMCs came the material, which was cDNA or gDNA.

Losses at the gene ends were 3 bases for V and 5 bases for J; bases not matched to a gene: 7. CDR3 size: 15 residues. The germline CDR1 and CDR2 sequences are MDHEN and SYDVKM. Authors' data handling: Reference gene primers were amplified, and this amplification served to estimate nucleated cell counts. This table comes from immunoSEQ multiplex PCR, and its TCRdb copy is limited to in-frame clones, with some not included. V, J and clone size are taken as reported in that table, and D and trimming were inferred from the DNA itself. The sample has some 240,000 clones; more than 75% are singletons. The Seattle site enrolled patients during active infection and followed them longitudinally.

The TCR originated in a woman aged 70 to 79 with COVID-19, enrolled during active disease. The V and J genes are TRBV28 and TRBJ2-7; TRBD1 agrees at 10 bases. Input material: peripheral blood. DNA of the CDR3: TGTGCCAGCAGTTTTTCCGGGACAGGGGTGCACGAGCAGTACTTC. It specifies CASSFSGTGVHEQYF.